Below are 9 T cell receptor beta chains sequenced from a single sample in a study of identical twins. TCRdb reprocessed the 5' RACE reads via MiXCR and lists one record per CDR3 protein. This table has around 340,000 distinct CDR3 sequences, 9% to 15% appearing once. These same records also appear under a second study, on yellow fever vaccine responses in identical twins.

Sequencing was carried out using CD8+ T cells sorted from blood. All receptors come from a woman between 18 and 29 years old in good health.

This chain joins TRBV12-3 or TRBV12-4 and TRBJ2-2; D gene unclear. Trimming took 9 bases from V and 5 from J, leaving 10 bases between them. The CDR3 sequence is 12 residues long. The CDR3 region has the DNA TGTGCCAGTTATAAGGTGACCGGGGAGCTGTTTTTT. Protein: CASYKVTGELFF.

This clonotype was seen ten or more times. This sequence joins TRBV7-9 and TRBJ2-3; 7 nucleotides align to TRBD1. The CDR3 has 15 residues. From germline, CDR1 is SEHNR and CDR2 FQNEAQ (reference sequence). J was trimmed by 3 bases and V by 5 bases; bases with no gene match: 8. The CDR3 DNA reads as TGTGCCAGCAGCGCCACAGGGGCGGTTACAGATACGCAGTATTTT. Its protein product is CASSATGAVTDTQYF.

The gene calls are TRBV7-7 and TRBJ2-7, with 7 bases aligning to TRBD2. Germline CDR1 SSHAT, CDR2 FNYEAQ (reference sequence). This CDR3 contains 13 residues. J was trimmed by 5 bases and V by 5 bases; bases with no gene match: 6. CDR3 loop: CASSLQGGDEQYF. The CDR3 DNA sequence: TGTGCCAGCAGCCTTCAGGGAGGGGACGAGCAGTACTTC. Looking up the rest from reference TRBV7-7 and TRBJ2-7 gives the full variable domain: GAGVSQSPRYKVTKRGQDVTLRCDPISSHATLYWYQQALGQGPEFLTYFNYEAQPDKSGLPSDRFSAERPEGSISTLTIQRTEQRDSAMYRCASSLQGGDEQYFGPGTRLTVT.

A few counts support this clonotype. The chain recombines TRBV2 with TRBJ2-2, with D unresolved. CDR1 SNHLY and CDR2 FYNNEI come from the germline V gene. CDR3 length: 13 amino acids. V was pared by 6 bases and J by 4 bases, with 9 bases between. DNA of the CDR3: TGTGCCAGCAGCGGTCGTGGCACCGGGGAGCTGTTTTTT. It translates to CASSGRGTGELFF.

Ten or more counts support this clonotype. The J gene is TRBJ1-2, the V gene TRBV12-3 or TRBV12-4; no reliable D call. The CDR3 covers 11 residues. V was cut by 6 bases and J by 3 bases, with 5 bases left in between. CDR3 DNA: TGTGCCAGCAGAGGGTACTATGGCTACACCTTC. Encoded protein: CASRGYYGYTF.

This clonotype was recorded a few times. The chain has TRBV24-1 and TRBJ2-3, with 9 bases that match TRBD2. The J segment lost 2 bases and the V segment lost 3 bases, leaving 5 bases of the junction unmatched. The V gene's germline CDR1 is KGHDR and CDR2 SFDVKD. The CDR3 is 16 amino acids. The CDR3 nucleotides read TGTGCCACCAGTGATCGACTAGCGGAGAACACAGATACGCAGTATTTT. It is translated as CATSDRLAENTDTQYF.

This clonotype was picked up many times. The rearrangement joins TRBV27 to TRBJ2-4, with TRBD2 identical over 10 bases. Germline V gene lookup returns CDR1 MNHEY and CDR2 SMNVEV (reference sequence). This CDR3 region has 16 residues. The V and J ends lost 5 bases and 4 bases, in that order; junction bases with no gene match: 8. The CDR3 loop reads CASSPGTSEIKNIQYF. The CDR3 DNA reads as TGTGCCAGCAGTCCCGGGACTAGCGAAATTAAAAACATTCAGTACTTC.

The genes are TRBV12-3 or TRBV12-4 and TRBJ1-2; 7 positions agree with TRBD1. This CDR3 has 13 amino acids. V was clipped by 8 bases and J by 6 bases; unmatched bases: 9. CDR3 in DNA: TGTGCCAGCGGAGGGGGCGGGGTCGATGGCTACACCTTC. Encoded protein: CASGGGGVDGYTF.

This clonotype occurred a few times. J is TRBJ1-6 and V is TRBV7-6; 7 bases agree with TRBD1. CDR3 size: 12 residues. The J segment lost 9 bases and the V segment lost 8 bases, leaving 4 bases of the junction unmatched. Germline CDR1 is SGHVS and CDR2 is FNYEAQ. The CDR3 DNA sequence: TGTGCCAGCCCCCAGGGGGGTTCACCCCTCCACTTT. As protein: CASPQGGSPLHF.